Below, 15 T cell receptor beta chains from the same sample are listed, as sequenced in a study of control samples from healthy donors and cancer patients. Sequencing was performed with immunoSEQ multiplex PCR; in TCRdb, only in-frame clones are kept and a portion is missing. The sample carries 21,000 or so clones, about 85% recorded once. Sequencing was done on a sample of PBMCs. Receptor source: a man aged 55 to 70 with head and neck cancer.

The chain has TRBV5-1 and TRBJ1-2; D gene unclear. Germline loops: CDR1 SGHRS, CDR2 YFSETQ. The CDR3 is 13 amino acids. V was trimmed by 1 base and J by 8 bases, leaving 12 bases between them. CDR3 in amino acids: CASSLTRVSGYTF. The CDR3 nucleotides are TGCGCCAGCAGCTTGACAAGGGTCAGCGGCTACACCTTC. The variable domain in full, with the rest retrieved from reference TRBV5-1 and TRBJ1-2, is KAGVTQTPRYLIKTRGQQVTLSCSPISGHRSVSWYQQTPGQGLQFLFEYFSETQRNKGNFPGRFSGRQFSNSRSEMNVSTLELGDSALYLCASSLTRVSGYTFGSGTRLTVV.

This chain links TRBV19 with TRBJ2-1, with 11 nucleotides matching TRBD1. V dropped 3 bases and J dropped 4; count of bases not matched to a gene: 8. The germline CDR1 and CDR2 sequences are LNHDA and SQIVND (reference sequence). This CDR3 contains 17 residues. CDR3 residues: CASSMGQDRGLYNEQFF. In DNA form, the CDR3 reads TGTGCCAGTAGTATGGGTCAGGACAGGGGGCTTTACAATGAGCAGTTCTTC.

The rearrangement uses TRBV19 and TRBJ1-5; 11 bases align to TRBD1. This CDR3 has 16 residues. V dropped 6 bases and J dropped 1; count of bases not matched to a gene: 5. The V gene's germline CDR1 is LNHDA and CDR2 SQIVND (reference sequence). CDR3 residues: CASSGQGAASNQPQHF. The CDR3 DNA reads TGTGCCAGTAGCGGACAGGGGGCAGCGAGCAATCAGCCCCAGCATTTT.

The genes are TRBV6-1 and TRBJ1-2; no clear D gene. The germline gives CDR1 MNHNS, CDR2 SASEGT. Trimming removed 3 bases from V and 2 bases from J, with 16 bases in between. This CDR3 is built from 16 residues. The CDR3 nucleotides are TGTGCCAGCAGTGAGTTTGTTCTGGGCTGGAACTATGGCTACACCTTC. It translates to CASSEFVLGWNYGYTF.

This chain's CDR3 is CASSPARGGNTEAFF. CDR3 nucleotide sequence: TGTGCCAGCAGCCCTGCAAGGGGGGGGAACACTGAAGCTTTCTTT. The chain combines TRBV5-4 with TRBJ1-1; D perhaps matches TRBD1 (6 bases). V lost 4 bases, J lost 1 base, and 14 bases lay in between. Germline V CDR1 and CDR2: SGHNT, YYREEE (reference sequence). CDR3 length: 15 amino acids.

The chain carries TRBV27 and TRBJ2-3; 10 bases align to TRBD2. The ends lost 5 bases at V and 6 bases at J; junction bases unmatched: 11. Germline CDR1 and CDR2: MNHEY and SMNVEV (reference sequence). The CDR3 is 16 amino acids. The CDR3 region has the DNA TGTGCCAGCAGTCCCCTCAGCGGGAGGGCCAGGGATACGCAGTATTTT. Its protein product is CASSPLSGRARDTQYF.

This clone was seen once. The V and J genes are TRBV7-2 and TRBJ1-1, with D possibly being TRBD1 (6 bases). Germline loops: CDR1 SGHTA, CDR2 FQGNSA. V was pared by 5 bases and J by 5 bases, with 12 bases between. The CDR3 length is 13 residues. CDR3 amino acids: CASSTQGRTEAFF. The CDR3 DNA follows: TGTGCCAGCAGCACACAGGGTAGGACTGAAGCTTTCTTT.

This CDR3 is CASSSRTSGSWDEQFF. The CDR3 nucleotides read TGTGCCAGCAGCTCCCGGACTAGCGGGAGTTGGGATGAGCAGTTCTTC. J is TRBJ2-1 and V is TRBV7-8; 13 nucleotides agree with TRBD2. V shed 4 bases and J 8 bases; nucleotides not matched to a gene: 8. The CDR3 consists of 16 residues. Germline V lookup: CDR1 SGHVS, CDR2 FQNEAQ.

The V call is TRBV5-4, the J call TRBJ2-7; D gene unclear. Deletions cut 4 bases from V and 0 bases from J, with 14 bases between. Germline values: CDR1 SGHNT, CDR2 YYREEE (reference sequence). The CDR3 has 15 amino acids. CDR3 amino acids: CASSVETASSYEQYF. CDR3 nucleotide sequence: TGTGCCAGCAGCGTCGAGACTGCAAGCTCCTACGAGCAGTACTTC.

The genes are TRBV6-6 and TRBJ1-1; 7 bases agree with TRBD1. The CDR3 length is 14 residues. CDR1 is MNHNY and CDR2 is SVGAGI in the germline V gene (reference sequence). J gave up 4 bases and V 5 bases, and 7 bases lay outside the gene matches. CDR3 in amino acids: CASSDRERGTEAFF. The CDR3 nucleotides are TGTGCCAGCAGTGACAGGGAAAGGGGCACTGAAGCTTTCTTT.

The CDR3 DNA follows: TGTGCCAGCAGCGTAATAGGGGGCGGCACAGATACGCAGTATTTT. Encoded protein: CASSVIGGGTDTQYF. The chain links TRBV9 to TRBJ2-3; TRBD1 matches 7 bases. The CDR3 loop spans 15 amino acids. With 1 base clipped from V and 1 base from J, the junction kept 3 bases outside the gene matches. The germline V gene encodes CDR1 SGDLS and CDR2 YYNGEE.

The gene calls are TRBV5-1 and TRBJ2-1; 7 bases line up with TRBD2. The CDR3 runs to 14 residues. Germline V gene sequence: CDR1 SGHRS, CDR2 YFSETQ. V shed 1 base, J shed 9 bases, and the junction held 7 bases outside the gene matches. The CDR3 sequence is CASSLSTSQGEQFF. The CDR3 DNA is TGCGCCAGCAGCTTGTCGACTAGCCAGGGTGAGCAGTTCTTC.

The V and J genes are TRBV19 and TRBJ1-1; no definite D call. The CDR3 has 12 amino acids. Trimming removed 7 bases at V and 1 base at J, with 7 bases between. The germline V gene encodes CDR1 LNHDA and CDR2 SQIVND (reference sequence). Here the CDR3 DNA reads TGTGCCAGTAACAACCGGAACACTGAAGCTTTCTTT. Its translation is CASNNRNTEAFF.

The chain employs TRBV7-9 and TRBJ1-1; 7 nucleotides agree with TRBD1. V was pared by 5 bases and J by 1 base, with 13 bases of the junction left unmatched. CDR1 and CDR2 from the germline V gene are SEHNR and FQNEAQ (reference sequence). This CDR3 has 17 residues. The CDR3 coding sequence is TGTGCCAGCAGCCCCACCGGACAGGTCGCCTCGAACACTGAAGCTTTCTTT. Encoded protein: CASSPTGQVASNTEAFF.

J is TRBJ2-5 and V is TRBV9; 11 bases match TRBD2. CDR3 length: 15 amino acids. The germline CDR1 and CDR2 sequences are SGDLS and YYNGEE. With 0 bases clipped from V and 5 bases from J, the junction kept 3 bases outside the gene matches. CDR3 sequence reads: CASSVVPSGRETQYF. The DNA for the CDR3 is TGTGCCAGCAGCGTAGTACCTAGCGGGAGGGAGACCCAGTACTTC.